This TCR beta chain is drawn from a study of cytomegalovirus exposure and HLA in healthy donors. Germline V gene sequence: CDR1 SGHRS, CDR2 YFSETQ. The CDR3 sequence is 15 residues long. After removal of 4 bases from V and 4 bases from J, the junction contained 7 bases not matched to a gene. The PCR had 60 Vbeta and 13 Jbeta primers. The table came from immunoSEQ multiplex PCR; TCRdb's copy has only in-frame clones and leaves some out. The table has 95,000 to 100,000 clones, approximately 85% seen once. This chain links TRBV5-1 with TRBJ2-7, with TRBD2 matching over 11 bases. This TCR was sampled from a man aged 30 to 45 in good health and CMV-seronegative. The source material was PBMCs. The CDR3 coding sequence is TGCGCCAGCAGCCTATCTAGCGGGAGGCTATACGAGCAGTACTTC. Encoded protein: CASSLSSGRLYEQYF.